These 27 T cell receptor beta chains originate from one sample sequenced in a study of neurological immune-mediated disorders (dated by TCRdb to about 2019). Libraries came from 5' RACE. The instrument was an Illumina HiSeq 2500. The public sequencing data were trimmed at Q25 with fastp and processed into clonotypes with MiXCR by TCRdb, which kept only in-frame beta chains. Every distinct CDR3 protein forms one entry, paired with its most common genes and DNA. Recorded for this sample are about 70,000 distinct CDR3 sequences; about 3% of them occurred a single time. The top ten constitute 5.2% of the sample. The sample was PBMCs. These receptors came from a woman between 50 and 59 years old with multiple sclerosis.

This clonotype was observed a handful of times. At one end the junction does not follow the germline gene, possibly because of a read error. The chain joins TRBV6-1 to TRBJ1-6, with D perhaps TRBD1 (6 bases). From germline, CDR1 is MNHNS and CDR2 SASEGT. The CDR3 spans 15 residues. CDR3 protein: CASARTDIFNSPLHF. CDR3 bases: TGTGCCAGCGCGAGGACAGACATATTTAATTCACCCCTACACTTT.

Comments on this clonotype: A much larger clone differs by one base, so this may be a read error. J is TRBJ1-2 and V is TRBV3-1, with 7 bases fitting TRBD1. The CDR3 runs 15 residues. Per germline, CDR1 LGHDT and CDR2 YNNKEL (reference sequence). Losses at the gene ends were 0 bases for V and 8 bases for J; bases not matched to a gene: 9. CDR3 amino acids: CASSQEPTDRLGYTF. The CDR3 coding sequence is TGTGCCAGCAGCCAAGAACCCACGGACAGGCTAGGCTACACCTTC. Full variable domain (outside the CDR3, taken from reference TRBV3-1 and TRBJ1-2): DTAVSQTPKYLVTQMGNDKSIKCEQNLGHDTMYWYKQDSKKFLKIMFSYNNKELIINETVPNRFSPKSPDKAHLNLHINSLELGDSAVYFCASSQEPTDRLGYTFGSGTRLTVV.

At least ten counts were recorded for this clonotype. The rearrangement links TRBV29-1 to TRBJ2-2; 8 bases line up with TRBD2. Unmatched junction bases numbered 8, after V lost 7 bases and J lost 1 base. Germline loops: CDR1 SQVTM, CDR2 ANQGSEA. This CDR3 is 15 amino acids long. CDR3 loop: CSGGLAGLNTGELFF. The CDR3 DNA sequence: TGCAGCGGGGGGTTAGCGGGGTTGAACACCGGGGAGCTGTTTTTT.

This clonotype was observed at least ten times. The chain's CDR3 is CASSYGQDQYQETQYF. CDR3 coding DNA: TGTGCCAGCAGTTACGGACAGGACCAGTACCAAGAGACCCAGTACTTC. V is TRBV6-6 and J is TRBJ2-5; 7 bases line up with TRBD1. The CDR3 extends over 16 amino acids. Trimming took 2 bases from V and 0 from J; bases not matched to a gene: 6. Germline loops: CDR1 MNHNY, CDR2 SVGAGI (reference sequence).

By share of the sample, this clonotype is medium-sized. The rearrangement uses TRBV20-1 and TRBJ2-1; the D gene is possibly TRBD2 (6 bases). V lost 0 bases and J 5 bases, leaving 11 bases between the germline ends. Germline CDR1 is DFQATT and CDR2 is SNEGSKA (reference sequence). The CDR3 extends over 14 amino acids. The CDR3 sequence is CSARDLRENNEQFF. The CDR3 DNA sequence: TGCAGTGCTAGAGACCTACGGGAGAACAATGAGCAGTTCTTC.

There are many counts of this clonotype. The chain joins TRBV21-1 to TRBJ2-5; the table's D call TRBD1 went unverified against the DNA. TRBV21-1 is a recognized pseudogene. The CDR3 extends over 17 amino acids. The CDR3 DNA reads TGTGCCAGCAGCAAAGTTCGAGGACAGGGGTCCCAAGAGACCCAGTACTTC. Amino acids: CASSKVRGQGSQETQYF.

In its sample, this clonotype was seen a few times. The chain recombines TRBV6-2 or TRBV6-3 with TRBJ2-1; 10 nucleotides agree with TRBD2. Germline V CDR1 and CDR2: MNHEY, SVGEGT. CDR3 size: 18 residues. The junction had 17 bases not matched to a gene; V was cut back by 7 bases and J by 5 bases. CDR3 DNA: TGTGCCAGCATCCTCGGGAGTATAAGCGGGAGGGTCGACAATGAGCAGTTCTTC. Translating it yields CASILGSISGRVDNEQFF.

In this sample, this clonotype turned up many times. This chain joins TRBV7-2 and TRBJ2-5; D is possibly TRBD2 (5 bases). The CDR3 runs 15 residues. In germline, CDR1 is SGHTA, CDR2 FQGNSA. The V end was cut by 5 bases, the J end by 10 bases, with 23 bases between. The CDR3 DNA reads TGTGCCAGCAGCCGAATGACGGGGTCAGACGGTTACCAGTACTTC. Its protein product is CASSRMTGSDGYQYF.

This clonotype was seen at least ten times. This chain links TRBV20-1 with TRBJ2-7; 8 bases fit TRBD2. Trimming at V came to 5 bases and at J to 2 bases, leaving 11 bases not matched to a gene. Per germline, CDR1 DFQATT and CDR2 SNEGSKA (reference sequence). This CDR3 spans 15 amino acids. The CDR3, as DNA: TGCAGTGCTCCCGCCGGACTAGCACTTACCTACGAGCAGTACTTC. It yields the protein CSAPAGLALTYEQYF.

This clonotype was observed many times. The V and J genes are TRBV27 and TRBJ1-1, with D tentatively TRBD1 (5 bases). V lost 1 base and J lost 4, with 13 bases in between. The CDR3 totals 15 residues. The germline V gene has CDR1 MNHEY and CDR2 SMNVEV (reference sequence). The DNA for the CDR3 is TGTGCCAGCAGTTTATTAGGGGCCTGGGGCACTGAAGCTTTCTTT. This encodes CASSLLGAWGTEAFF.

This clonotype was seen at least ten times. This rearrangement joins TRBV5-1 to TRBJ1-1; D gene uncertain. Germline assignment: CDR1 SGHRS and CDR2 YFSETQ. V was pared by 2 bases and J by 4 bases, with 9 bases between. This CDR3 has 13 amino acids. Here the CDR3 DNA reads TGCGCCAGCAGCTTCGGAGGAGGCACTGAAGCTTTCTTT. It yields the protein CASSFGGGTEAFF. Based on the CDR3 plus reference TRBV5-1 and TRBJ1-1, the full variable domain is KAGVTQTPRYLIKTRGQQVTLSCSPISGHRSVSWYQQTPGQGLQFLFEYFSETQRNKGNFPGRFSGRQFSNSRSEMNVSTLELGDSALYLCASSFGGGTEAFFGQGTRLTVV.

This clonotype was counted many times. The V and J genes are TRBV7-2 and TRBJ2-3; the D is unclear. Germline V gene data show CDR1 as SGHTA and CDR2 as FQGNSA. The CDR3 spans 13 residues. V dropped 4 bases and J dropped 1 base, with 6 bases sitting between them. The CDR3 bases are TGTGCCAGCAGCTGGGTCCGCACAGATACGCAGTATTTT. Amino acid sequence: CASSWVRTDTQYF.

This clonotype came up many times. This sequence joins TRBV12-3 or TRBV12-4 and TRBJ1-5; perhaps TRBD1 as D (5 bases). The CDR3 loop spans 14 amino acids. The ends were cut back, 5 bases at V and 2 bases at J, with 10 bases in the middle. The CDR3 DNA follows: TGTGCCAGCAGTAAGGGACGTCGCAATCAGCCCCAGCATTTT. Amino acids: CASSKGRRNQPQHF.

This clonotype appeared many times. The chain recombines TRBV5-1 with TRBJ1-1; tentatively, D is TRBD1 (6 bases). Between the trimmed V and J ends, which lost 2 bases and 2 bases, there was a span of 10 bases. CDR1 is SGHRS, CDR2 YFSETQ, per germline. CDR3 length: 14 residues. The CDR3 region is CASSLLQGNTEAFF. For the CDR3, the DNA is TGCGCCAGCAGCTTACTACAGGGTAACACTGAAGCTTTCTTT. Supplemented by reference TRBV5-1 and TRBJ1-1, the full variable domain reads KAGVTQTPRYLIKTRGQQVTLSCSPISGHRSVSWYQQTPGQGLQFLFEYFSETQRNKGNFPGRFSGRQFSNSRSEMNVSTLELGDSALYLCASSLLQGNTEAFFGQGTRLTVV.

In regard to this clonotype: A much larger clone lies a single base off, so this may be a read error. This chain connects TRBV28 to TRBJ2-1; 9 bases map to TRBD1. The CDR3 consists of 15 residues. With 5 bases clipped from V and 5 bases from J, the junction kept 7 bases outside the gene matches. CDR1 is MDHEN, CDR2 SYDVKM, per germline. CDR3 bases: TGTGCCAGCAGTCACTGGGACAGGGTAAACAATGAGCAGTTCTTC. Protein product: CASSHWDRVNNEQFF. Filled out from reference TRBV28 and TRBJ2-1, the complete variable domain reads DVKVTQSSRYLVKRTGEKVFLECVQDMDHENMFWYRQDPGLGLRLIYFSYDVKMKEKGDIPEGYSVSREKKERFSLILESASTNQTSMYLCASSHWDRVNNEQFFGPGTRLTVL.

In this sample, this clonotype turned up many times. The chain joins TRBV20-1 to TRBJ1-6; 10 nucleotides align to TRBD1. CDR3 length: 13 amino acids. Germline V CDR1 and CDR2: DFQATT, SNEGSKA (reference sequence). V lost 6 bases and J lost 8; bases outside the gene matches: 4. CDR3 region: CSATGTGDSPLHF. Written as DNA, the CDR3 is TGCAGTGCAACCGGGACAGGGGATTCACCCCTCCACTTT.

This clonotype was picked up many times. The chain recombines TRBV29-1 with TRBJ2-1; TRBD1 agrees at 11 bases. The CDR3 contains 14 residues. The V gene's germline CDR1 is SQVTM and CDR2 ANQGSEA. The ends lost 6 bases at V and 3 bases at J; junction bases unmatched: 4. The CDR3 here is CSVDRGHDYNEQFF. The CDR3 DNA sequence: TGCAGCGTGGACAGGGGGCACGACTACAATGAGCAGTTCTTC.

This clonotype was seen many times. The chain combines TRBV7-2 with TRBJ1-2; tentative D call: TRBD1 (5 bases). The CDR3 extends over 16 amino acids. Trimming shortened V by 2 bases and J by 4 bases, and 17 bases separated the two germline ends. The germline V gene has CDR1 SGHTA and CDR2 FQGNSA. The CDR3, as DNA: TGTGCCAGCAGCTTACCCACCGCGGGGGGGACCTATGGCTACACCTTC. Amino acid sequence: CASSLPTAGGTYGYTF. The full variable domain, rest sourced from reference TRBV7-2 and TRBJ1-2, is GAGVSQSPSNKVTEKGKDVELRCDPISGHTALYWYRQSLGQGLEFLIYFQGNSAPDKSGLPSDRFSAERTGGSVSTLTIQRTQQEDSAVYLCASSLPTAGGTYGYTFGSGTRLTVV.

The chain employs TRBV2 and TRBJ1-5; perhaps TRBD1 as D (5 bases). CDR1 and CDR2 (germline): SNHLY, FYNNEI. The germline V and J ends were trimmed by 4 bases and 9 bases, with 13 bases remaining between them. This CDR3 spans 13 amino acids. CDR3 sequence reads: CASSGDGRAPQHF. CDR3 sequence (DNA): TGTGCCAGCAGTGGGGACGGGCGGGCGCCCCAGCATTTT.

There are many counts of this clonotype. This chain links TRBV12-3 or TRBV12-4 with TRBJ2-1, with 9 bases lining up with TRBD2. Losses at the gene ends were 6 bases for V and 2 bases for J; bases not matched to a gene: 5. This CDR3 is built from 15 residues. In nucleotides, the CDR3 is TGTGCCAGCAGCCTCCTAGCGGGACCCTACAATGAGCAGTTCTTC. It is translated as CASSLLAGPYNEQFF.

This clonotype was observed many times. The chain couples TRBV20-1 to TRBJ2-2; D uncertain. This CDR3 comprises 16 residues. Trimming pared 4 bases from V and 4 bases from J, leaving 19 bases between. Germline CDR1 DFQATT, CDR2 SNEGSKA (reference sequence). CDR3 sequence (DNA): TGCAGTGCTAACGACCCACTCGAAACTATCACCGGGGAGCTGTTTTTT. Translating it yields CSANDPLETITGELFF.

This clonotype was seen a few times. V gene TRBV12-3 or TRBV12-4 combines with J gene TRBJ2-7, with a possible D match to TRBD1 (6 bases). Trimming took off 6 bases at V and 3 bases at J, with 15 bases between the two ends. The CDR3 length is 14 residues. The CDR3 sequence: CASSQTGISYEQYF. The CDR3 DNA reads TGTGCCAGCAGCCAGACAGGTATAAGCTACGAGCAGTACTTC.

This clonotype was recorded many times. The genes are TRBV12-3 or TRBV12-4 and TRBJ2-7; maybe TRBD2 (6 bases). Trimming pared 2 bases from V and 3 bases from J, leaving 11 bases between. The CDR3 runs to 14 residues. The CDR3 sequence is CASSLRGGFYEQYV. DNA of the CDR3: TGTGCCAGCAGTTTAAGGGGAGGATTCTACGAGCAGTACGTC.

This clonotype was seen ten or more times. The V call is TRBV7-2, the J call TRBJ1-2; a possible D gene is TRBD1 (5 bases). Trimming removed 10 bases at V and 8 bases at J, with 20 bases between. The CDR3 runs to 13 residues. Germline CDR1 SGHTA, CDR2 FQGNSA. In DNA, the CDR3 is TGTGCCACCGGGCCCGGGCGTAGGGGCGGCTACACCTTC. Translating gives CATGPGRRGGYTF.

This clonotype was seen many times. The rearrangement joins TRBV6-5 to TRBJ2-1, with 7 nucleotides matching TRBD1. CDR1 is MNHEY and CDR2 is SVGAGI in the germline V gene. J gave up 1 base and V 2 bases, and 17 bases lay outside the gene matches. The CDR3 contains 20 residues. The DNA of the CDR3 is TGTGCCAGCAGTTACGCCAAGGGGGCGTCGGTAATTCGGTCCTACAATGAGCAGTTCTTC. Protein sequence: CASSYAKGASVIRSYNEQFF.

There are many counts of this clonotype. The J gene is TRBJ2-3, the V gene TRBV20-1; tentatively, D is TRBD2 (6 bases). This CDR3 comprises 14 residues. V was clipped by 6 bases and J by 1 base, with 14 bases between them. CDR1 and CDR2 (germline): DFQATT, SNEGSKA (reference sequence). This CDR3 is CSAVEGPGTDTQYF. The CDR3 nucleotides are TGCAGTGCGGTGGAGGGCCCCGGCACAGATACGCAGTATTTT.

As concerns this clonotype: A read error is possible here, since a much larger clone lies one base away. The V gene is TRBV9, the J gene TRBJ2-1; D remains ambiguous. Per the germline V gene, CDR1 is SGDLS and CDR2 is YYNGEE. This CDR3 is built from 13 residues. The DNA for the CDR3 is TGTGCTTCGTCGAGATCTGTATACAATGAGCAGTTCTTC. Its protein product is CASSRSVYNEQFF.